The clone carrying this T cell receptor beta chain came up a few times. The target antigen is unknown. Together with a sample-barcoded 5' primer, a J-beta primer mix was included in a second PCR lasting about 7 to 12 cycles. With 12 random nucleotides, a template-switch adaptor tagged each individual cDNA molecule. Each CDR3 protein is one row after TCRdb ran MiXCR on the 5' RACE reads. The data contain 1 million to 1.2 million distinct CDR3 sequences, about two fifths of them seen just once; the ten biggest clones take up roughly 13%. The data were obtained in a study of blood T cells in healthy people across ages. Study outcomes and limitations: It was not known whether donors were CMV positive (a possible confounder of expanded clonotype changes). Any conclusive comparison of naive versus antigen-experienced cells was prevented by using unsorted PBMCs.

V was clipped by 5 bases and J by 8 bases, with 21 bases between them. Germline V gene data show CDR1 as SGHVS and CDR2 as FQNEAQ. The CDR3 is made up of 15 amino acids. Samples each had at least 5.5 micrograms of total RNA extracted. The chain uses TRBV7-8 and TRBJ1-2, with TRBD1 as a possible D gene (6 bases). The specimen was blood. This receptor was identified in a man between 18 and 29 years old in good health. DNA for the CDR3: TGTGCCAGCAGCCCCTCTCCACAGGGATCGGAAGGCTACACCTTC. As protein: CASSPSPQGSEGYTF. The complete variable domain, with remaining parts taken from reference TRBV7-8 and TRBJ1-2, reads GAGVSQSPRYKVAKRGQDVALRCDPISGHVSLFWYQQALGQGPEFLTYFQNEAQLDKSGLPSDRFFAERPEGSVSTLKIQRTQQEDSAVYLCASSPSPQGSEGYTFGSGTRLTVV.